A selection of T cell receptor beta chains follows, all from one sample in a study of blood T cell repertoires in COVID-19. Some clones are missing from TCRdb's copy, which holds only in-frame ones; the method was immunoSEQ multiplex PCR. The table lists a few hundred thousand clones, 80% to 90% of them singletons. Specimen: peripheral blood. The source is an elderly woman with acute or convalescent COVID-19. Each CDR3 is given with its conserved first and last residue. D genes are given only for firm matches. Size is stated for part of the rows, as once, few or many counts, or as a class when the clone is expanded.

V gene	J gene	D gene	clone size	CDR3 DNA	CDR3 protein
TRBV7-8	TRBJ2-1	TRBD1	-	TGTGCCAGCAGTCATGGATCCGGGACGGGAATCAGGGGGTCCTACAATGAGCAGTTCTTC	CASSHGSGTGIRGSYNEQFF
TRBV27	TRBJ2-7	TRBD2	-	TGTGCCAGCAGTTTAAGTAGCGGGACACCCTACGAGCAGTACTTC	CASSLSSGTPYEQYF
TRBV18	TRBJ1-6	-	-	TGTGCCAGCTCACCACGGCAGGGGAGCTCCTATAATTCACCCCTCCACTTT	CASSPRQGSSYNSPLHF
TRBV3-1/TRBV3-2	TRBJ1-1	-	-	TGTGCCAGCAGCCAGCACAGCAGGGAAGGGGCTGAAGCTTTCTTT	CASSQHSREGAEAFF
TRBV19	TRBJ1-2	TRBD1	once	TGTGCCAGTAGTATTCCTGGACAGGCCTATGGCTACACCTTC	CASSIPGQAYGYTF
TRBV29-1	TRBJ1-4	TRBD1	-	TGCAGCGGAAGGACAGGGGGCGAATTAGGGGAAAAACTGTTTTTT	CSGRTGGELGEKLFF
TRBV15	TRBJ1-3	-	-	TGTGCCACCCAAGGGACTCGCAACACCATATATTTT	CATQGTRNTIYF
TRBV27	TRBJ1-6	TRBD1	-	TGTGCCAGCAGAGGACCGGGACAGGGGAATTCACCCCTCCACTTT	CASRGPGQGNSPLHF
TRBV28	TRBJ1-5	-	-	TGTGCCAGCAGTTTGTCAGGGGGCAATCAGCCCCAGCATTTT	CASSLSGGNQPQHF
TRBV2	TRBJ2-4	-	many	TGTGCTGTCGGGGCGGGGCAAAACATTCAGTACTTC	CAVGAGQNIQYF
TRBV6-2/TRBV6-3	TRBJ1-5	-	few	TGTGCCAGCAGTTTCCCTGGGGGGAAGAGCAATCAGCCCCAGCATTTT	CASSFPGGKSNQPQHF
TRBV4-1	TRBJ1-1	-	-	TGCGCCAGCAGCCAAGCGAGGGGGGGCACTGAAGCTTTCTTT	CASSQARGGTEAFF
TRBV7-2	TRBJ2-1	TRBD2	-	TGTGCCAGCAGCTCGGAAGCGGGAGGTACCTACAATGAGCAGTTCTTC	CASSSEAGGTYNEQFF